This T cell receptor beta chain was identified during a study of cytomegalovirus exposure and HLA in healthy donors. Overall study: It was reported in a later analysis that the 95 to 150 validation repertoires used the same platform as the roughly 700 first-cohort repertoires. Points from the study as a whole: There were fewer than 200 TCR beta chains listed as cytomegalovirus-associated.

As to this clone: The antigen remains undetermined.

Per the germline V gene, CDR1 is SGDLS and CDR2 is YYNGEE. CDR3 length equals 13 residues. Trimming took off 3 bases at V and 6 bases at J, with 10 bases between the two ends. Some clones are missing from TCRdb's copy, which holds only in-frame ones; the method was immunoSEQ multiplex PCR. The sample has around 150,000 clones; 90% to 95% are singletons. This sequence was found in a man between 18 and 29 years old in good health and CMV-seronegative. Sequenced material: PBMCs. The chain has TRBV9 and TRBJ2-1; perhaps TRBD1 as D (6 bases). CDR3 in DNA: TGTGCCAGCAGCGCGGGACACCCCAATGAGCAGTTCTTC. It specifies CASSAGHPNEQFF.